This T cell receptor beta chain emerged from a study of beta chain features in type 1 diabetes. Sequencing targeted expressed TCRB transcripts, as all isolated RNA had been reverse transcribed. Measured with immunoSEQ multiplex PCR; TCRdb has only the in-frame clones, and not every one. The table shows roughly 370,000 clones, with around 14% occurring only once. Remarks on this clone: The sample carries other DNA sequences with the same CDR3.

CDR3 length: 13 amino acids. Germline trimming cut 8 bases from V and 4 bases from J; bases unmatched to any gene: 5. Germline CDR1 is ENHRY and CDR2 is SYGVKD. This receptor was obtained from a man aged 25-45 years in good health. The sequencing input was naive CD4+ T cells from blood. The rearrangement links TRBV10-3 to TRBJ2-3; 8 positions agree with TRBD2. CDR3 bases: TGTGCCATCGGAAGCGGGGGAGCAGATACGCAGTATTTT. This encodes CAIGSGGADTQYF.